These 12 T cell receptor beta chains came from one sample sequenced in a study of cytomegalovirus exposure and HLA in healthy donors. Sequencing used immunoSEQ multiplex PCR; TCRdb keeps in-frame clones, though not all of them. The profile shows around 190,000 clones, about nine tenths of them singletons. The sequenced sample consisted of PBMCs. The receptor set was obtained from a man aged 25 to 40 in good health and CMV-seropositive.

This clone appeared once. This CDR3 reads CASSLGQNTEAFF. CDR3 bases: TGTGCCAGCAGTTTGGGGCAGAACACTGAAGCTTTCTTT. The chain couples TRBV27 to TRBJ1-1; TRBD1 is a possible D gene (5 bases). The CDR3 contains 13 residues. V lost 3 bases to trimming and J lost 1 base, with 6 bases between them. CDR1 and CDR2 from the germline V gene are MNHEY and SMNVEV (reference sequence).

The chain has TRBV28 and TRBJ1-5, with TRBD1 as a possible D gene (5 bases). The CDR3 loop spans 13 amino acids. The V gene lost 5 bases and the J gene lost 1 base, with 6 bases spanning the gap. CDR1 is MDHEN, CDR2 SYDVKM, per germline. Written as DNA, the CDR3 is TGTGCCAGCAGTCCAGGGAGCAATCAGCCCCAGCATTTT. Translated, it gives CASSPGSNQPQHF.

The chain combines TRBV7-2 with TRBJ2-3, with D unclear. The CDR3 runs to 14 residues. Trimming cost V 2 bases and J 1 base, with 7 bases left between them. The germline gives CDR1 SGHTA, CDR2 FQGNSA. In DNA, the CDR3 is TGTGCCAGCAGCTTAACTTCGGGCACAGATACGCAGTATTTT. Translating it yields CASSLTSGTDTQYF. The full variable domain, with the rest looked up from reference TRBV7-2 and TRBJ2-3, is GAGVSQSPSNKVTEKGKDVELRCDPISGHTALYWYRQSLGQGLEFLIYFQGNSAPDKSGLPSDRFSAERTGGSVSTLTIQRTQQEDSAVYLCASSLTSGTDTQYFGPGTRLTVL.

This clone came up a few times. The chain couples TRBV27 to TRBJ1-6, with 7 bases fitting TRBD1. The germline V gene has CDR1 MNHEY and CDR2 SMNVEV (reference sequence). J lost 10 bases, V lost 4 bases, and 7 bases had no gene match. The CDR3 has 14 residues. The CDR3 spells CASSSGGPRSPLHF. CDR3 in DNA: TGTGCCAGCAGTTCAGGGGGACCGCGGTCACCCCTCCACTTT.

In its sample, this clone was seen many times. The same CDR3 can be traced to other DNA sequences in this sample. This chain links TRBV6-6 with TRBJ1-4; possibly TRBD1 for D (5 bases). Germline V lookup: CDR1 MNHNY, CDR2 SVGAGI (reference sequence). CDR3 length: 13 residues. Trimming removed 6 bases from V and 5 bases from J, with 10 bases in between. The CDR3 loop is CASSRDYNEKLFF. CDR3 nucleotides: TGTGCCAGCAGCCGGGACTACAATGAAAAACTGTTTTTT.

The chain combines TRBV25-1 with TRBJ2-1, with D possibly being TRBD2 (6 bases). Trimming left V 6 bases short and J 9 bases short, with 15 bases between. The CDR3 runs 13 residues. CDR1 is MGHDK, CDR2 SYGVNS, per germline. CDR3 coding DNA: TGTGCCAGCAGCTCGACTAGTCCCGGTGAGCAGTTCTTC. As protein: CASSSTSPGEQFF. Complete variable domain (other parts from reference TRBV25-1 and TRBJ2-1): EADIYQTPRYLVIGTGKKITLECSQTMGHDKMYWYQQDPGMELHLIHYSYGVNSTEKGDLSSESTVSRIRTEHFPLTLESARPSHTSQYLCASSSTSPGEQFFGPGTRLTVL.

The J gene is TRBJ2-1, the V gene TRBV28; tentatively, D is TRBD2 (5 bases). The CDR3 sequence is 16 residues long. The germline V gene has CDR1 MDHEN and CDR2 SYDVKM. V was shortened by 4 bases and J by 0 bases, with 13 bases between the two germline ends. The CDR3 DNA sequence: TGTGCCAGCAGTTCTCGGACTGCCGCCTCCTACAATGAGCAGTTCTTC. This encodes CASSSRTAASYNEQFF.

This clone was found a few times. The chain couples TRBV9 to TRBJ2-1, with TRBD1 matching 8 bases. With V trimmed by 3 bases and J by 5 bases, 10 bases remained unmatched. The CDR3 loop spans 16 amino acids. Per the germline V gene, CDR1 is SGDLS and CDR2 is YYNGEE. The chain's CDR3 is CASSAPRTGTNNEQFF. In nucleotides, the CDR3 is TGTGCCAGCAGCGCCCCCCGGACAGGGACGAACAATGAGCAGTTCTTC.

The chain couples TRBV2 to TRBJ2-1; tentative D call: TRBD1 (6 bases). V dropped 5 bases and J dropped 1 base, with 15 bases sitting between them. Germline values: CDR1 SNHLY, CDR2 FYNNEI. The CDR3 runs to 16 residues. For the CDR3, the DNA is TGTGCCAGCAGTCCGTTGGGGGCGGGTTCCTACAATGAGCAGTTCTTC. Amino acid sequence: CASSPLGAGSYNEQFF.

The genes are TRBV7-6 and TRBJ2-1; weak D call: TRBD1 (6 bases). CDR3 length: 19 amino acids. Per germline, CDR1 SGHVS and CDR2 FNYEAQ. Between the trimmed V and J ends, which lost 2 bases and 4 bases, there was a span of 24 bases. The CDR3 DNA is TGTGCCAGCAGCTTAATCGGGCAGGGGACACCAAACGCGTACAATGAGCAGTTCTTC. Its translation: CASSLIGQGTPNAYNEQFF.

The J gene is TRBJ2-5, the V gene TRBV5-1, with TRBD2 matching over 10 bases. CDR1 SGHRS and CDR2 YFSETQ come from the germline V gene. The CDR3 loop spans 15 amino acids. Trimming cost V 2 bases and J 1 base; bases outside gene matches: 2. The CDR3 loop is CASSFSSGGQETQYF. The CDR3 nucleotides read TGCGCCAGCAGCTTTTCTAGCGGGGGCCAAGAGACCCAGTACTTC.

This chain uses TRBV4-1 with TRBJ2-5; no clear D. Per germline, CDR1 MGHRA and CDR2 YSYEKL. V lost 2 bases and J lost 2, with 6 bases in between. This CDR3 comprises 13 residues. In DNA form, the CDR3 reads TGCGCCAGCAGCCAAAGGTGGCAAGAGACCCAGTACTTC. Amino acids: CASSQRWQETQYF.